Only a few counts were recorded for the clone carrying this T cell receptor (beta chain). Antigen unknown. V lost 0 bases and J 2 bases, leaving 12 bases between the germline ends. Germline assignment: CDR1 SGHRS and CDR2 YFSETQ. CDR3 length: 16 residues. The record originates from a study of T-cell memory formation after mild COVID-19. As for the study in general: Largely donor-specific TCR clusters were found. Overall study results and limits: Contracting clones from day 15 to 85 showed balanced CD4/CD8; later expanders favored CD4+.

5'RACE with constant-segment primers yielded barcoded, UMI-tagged TCR alpha and TCR beta cDNA libraries. TCRdb analysed the 5' RACE reads with MiXCR anew, one entry per CDR3 protein. The profile shows hundreds of thousands of distinct CDR3 sequences, less than 25% of them singletons. The chain combines TRBV5-1 with TRBJ1-5; D possibly corresponds to TRBD1 (6 bases). The sequence derives from an adult woman who had mild COVID-19 (a few samples of this study predate the infection). Cell type and time point are not known. Sequencing used PBMCs or a T cell subset sorted from them (not recorded which). The CDR3 region is CASSLVGGEGNQPQHF. The CDR3 DNA reads as TGCGCCAGCAGCTTGGTCGGGGGCGAGGGCAATCAGCCCCAGCATTTT. The full variable domain, in which reference TRBV5-1 and TRBJ1-5 provide the parts outside the CDR3, is KAGVTQTPRYLIKTRGQQVTLSCSPISGHRSVSWYQQTPGQGLQFLFEYFSETQRNKGNFPGRFSGRQFSNSRSEMNVSTLELGDSALYLCASSLVGGEGNQPQHFGDGTRLSIL.